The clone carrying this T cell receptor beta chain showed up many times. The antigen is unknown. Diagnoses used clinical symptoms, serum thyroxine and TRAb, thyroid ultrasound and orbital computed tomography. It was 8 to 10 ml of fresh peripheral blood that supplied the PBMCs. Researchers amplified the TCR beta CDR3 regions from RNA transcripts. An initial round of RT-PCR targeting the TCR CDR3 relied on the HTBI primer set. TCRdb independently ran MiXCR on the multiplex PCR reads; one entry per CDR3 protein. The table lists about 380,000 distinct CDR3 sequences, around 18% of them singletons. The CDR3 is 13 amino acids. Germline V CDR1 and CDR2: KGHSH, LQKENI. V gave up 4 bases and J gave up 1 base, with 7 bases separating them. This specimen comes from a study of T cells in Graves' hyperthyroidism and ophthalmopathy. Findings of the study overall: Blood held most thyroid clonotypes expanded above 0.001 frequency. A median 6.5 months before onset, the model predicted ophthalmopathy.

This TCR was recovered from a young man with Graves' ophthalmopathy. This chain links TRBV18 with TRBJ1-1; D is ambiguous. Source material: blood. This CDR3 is CASSRWENTEAFF. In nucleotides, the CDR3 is TGTGCCAGCTCACGATGGGAGAACACTGAAGCTTTCTTT. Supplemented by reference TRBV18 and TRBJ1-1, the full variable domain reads NAGVMQNPRHLVRRRGQEARLRCSPMKGHSHVYWYRQLPEEGLKFMVYLQKENIIDESGMPKERFSAEFPKEGPSILRIQQVVRGDSAAYFCASSRWENTEAFFGQGTRLTVV.